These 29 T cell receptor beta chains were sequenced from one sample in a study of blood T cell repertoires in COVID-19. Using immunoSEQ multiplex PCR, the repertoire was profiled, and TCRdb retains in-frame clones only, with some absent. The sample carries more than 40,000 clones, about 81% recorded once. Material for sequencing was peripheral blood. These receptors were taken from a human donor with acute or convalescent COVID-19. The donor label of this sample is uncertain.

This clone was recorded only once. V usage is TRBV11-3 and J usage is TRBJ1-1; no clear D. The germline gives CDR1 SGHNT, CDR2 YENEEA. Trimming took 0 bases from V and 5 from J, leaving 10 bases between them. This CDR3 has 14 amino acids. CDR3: CASSLEGTGTEAFF. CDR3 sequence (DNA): TGTGCCAGCAGCTTAGAGGGAACGGGGACTGAAGCTTTCTTT.

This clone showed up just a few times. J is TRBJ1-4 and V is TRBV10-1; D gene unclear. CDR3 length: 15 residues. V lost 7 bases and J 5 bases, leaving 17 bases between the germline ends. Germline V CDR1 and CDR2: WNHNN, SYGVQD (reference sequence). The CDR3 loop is CASINWGGVNEKLFF. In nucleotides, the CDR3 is TGCGCCAGCATAAACTGGGGAGGCGTAAATGAAAAACTGTTTTTT.

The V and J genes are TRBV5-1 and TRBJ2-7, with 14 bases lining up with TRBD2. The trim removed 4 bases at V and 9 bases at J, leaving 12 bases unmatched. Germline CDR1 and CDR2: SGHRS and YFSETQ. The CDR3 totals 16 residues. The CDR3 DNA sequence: TGCGCCAGCAGCCCGGGACTAGCGGGAGTTGATGGGGGGCAGTACTTC. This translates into CASSPGLAGVDGGQYF. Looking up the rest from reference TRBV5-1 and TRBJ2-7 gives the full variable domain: KAGVTQTPRYLIKTRGQQVTLSCSPISGHRSVSWYQQTPGQGLQFLFEYFSETQRNKGNFPGRFSGRQFSNSRSEMNVSTLELGDSALYLCASSPGLAGVDGGQYFGPGTRLTVT.

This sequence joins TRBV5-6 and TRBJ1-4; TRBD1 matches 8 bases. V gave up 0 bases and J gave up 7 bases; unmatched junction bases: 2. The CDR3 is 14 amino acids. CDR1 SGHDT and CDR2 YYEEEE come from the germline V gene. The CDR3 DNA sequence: TGTGCCAGCAGCTTGGCGACAGGGGTTGAAAAACTGTTTTTT. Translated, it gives CASSLATGVEKLFF.

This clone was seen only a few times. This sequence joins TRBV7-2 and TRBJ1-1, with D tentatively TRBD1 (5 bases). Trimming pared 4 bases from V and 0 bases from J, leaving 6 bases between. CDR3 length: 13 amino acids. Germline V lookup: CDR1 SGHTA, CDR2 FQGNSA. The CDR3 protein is CASSSTVNTEAFF. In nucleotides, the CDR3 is TGTGCCAGCAGCTCGACAGTGAACACTGAAGCTTTCTTT.

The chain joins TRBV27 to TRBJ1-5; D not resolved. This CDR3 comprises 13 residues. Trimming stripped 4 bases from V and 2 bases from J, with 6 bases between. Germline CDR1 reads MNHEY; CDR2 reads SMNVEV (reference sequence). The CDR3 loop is CASSYYGNQPQHF. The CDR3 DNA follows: TGTGCCAGCAGTTACTATGGCAATCAGCCCCAGCATTTT.

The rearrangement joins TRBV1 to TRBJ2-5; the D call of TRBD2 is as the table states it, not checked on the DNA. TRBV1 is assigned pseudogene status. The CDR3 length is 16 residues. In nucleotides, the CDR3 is TGCACCAGCAGCCCAGGATGCGGGGGGCGTACAGAGACCCAGTACTTC. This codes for CTSSPGCGGRTETQYF.

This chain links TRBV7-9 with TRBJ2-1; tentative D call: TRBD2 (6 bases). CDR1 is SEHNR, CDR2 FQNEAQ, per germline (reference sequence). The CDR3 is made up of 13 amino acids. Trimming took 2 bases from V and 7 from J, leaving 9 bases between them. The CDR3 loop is CASSLLGLNEQFF. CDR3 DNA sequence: TGTGCCAGCAGCTTATTGGGACTTAATGAGCAGTTCTTC.

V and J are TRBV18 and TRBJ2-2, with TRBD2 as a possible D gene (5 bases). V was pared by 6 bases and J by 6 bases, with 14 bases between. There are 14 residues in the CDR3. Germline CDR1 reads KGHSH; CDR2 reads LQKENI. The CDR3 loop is CASSPSRDPGELFF. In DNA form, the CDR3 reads TGTGCCAGCTCCCCTTCGAGGGATCCCGGGGAGCTGTTTTTT.

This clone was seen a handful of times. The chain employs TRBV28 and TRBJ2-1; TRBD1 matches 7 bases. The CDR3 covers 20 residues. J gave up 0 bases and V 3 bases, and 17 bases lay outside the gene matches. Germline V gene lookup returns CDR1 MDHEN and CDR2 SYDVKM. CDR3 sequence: CASSLGPHMARDSSYNEQFF. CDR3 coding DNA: TGTGCCAGCAGTTTGGGCCCCCATATGGCACGGGACAGCTCCTACAATGAGCAGTTCTTC.

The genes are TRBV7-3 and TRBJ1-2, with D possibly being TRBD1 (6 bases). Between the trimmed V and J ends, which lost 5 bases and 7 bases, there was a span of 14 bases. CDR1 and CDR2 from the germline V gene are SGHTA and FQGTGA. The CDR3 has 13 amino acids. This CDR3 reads CASSPTGNGGYTF. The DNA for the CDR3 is TGTGCCAGCAGCCCCACAGGGAATGGTGGCTACACCTTC.

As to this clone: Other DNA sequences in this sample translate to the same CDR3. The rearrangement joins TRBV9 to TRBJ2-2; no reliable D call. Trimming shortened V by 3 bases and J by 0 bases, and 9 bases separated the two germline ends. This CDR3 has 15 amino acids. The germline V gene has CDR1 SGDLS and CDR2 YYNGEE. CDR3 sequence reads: CASSAQTANTGELFF. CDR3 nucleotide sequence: TGTGCCAGCAGCGCCCAAACAGCGAACACCGGGGAGCTGTTTTTT.

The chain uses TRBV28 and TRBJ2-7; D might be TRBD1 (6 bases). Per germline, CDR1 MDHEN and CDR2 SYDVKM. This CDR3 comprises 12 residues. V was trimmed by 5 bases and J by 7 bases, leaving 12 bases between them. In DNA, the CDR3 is TGTGCCAGCAGTCTCAGGGGAGAGGAGCAGTACTTC. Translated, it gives CASSLRGEEQYF. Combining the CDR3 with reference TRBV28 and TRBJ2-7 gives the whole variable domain DVKVTQSSRYLVKRTGEKVFLECVQDMDHENMFWYRQDPGLGLRLIYFSYDVKMKEKGDIPEGYSVSREKKERFSLILESASTNQTSMYLCASSLRGEEQYFGPGTRLTVT.

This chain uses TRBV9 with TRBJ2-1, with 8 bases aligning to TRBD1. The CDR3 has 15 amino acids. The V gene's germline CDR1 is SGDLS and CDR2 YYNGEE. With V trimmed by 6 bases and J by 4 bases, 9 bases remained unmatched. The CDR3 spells CASTQQGQVYNEQFF. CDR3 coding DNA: TGTGCCAGCACCCAGCAGGGACAGGTATACAATGAGCAGTTCTTC. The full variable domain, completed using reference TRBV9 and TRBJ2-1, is DSGVTQTPKHLITATGQRVTLRCSPRSGDLSVYWYQQSLDQGLQFLIQYYNGEERAKGNILERFSAQQFPDLHSELNLSSLELGDSALYFCASTQQGQVYNEQFFGPGTRLTVL.

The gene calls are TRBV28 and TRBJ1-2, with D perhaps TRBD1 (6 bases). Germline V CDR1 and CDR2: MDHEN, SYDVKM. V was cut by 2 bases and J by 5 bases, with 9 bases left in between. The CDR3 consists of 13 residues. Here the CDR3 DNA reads TGTGCCAGCAGTTTAGGGGGCATGTATGGCTACACCTTC. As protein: CASSLGGMYGYTF.

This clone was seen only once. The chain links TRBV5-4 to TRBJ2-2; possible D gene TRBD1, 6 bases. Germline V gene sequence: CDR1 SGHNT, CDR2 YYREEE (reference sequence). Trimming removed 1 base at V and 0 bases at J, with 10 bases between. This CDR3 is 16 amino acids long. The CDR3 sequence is CASSLMQGSNTGELFF. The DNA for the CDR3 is TGTGCCAGCAGCTTGATGCAGGGGTCGAACACCGGGGAGCTGTTTTTT.

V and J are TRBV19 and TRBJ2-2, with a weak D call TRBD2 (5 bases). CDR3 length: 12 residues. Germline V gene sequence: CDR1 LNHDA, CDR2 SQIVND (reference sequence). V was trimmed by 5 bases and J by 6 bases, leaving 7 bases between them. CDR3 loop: CASSPAAGELFF. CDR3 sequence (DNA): TGTGCCAGTAGTCCAGCGGCCGGGGAGCTGTTTTTT.

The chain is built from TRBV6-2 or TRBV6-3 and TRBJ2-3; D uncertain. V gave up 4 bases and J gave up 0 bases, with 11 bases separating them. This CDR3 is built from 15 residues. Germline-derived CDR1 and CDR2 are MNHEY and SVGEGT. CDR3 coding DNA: TGTGCCAGCAGTTTAGAGGCGGAAAGCACAGATACGCAGTATTTT. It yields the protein CASSLEAESTDTQYF.

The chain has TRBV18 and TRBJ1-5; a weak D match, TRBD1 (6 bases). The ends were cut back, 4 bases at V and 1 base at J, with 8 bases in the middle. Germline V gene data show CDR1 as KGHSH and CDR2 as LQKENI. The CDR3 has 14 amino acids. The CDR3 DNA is TGTGCCAGCTCACTGGACAGAAGCAATCAGCCCCAGCATTTT. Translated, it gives CASSLDRSNQPQHF.

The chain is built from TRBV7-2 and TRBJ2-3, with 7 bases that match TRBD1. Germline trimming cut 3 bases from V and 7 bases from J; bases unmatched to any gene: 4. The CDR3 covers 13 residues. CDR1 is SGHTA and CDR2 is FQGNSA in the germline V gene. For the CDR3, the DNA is TGTGCCAGCAGCTTGAACAGGGGAAATACGCAGTATTTT. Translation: CASSLNRGNTQYF.

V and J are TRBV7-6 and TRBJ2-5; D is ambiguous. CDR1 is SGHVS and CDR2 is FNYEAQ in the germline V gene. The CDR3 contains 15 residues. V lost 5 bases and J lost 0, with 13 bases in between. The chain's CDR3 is CASSQNADNQETQYF. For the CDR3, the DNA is TGTGCCAGCAGCCAGAACGCGGATAACCAAGAGACCCAGTACTTC.

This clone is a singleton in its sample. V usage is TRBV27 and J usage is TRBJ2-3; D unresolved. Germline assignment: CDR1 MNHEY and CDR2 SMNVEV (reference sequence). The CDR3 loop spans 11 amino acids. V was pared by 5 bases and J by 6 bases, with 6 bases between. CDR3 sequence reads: CASSVRDTQYF. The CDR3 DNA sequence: TGTGCCAGCAGTGTCCGGGATACGCAGTATTTT.

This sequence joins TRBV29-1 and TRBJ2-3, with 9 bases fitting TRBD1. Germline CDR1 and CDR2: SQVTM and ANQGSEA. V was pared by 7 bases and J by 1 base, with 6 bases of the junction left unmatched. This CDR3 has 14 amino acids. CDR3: CSALRTGGTDTQYF. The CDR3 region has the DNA TGCAGCGCTCTCCGGACAGGGGGCACAGATACGCAGTATTTT.

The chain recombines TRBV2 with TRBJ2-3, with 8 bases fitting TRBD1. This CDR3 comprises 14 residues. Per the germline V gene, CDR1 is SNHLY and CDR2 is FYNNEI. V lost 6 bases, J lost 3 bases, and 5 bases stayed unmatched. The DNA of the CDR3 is TGTGCCAGCAGAAGACAGGGGAGTACAGATACGCAGTATTTT. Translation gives CASRRQGSTDTQYF.

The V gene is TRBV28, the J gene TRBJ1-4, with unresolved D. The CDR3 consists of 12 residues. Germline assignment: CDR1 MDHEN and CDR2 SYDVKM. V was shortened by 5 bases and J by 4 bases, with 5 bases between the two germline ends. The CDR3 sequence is CASSDNNEKLFF. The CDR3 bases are TGTGCCAGCAGTGACAATAATGAAAAACTGTTTTTT.

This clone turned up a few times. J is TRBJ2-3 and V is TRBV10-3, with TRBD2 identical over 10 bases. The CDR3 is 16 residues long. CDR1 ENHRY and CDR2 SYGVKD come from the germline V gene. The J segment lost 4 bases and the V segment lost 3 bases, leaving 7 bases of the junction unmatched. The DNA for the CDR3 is TGTGCCATCAGTGAAAGGTCTCTAGCGGGGGCAGATACGCAGTATTTT. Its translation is CAISERSLAGADTQYF.

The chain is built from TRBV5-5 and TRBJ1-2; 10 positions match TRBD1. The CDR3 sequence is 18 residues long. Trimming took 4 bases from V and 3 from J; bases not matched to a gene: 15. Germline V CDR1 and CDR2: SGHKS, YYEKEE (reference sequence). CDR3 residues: CASSPTPDPGTGDYGYTF. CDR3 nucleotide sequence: TGTGCCAGCAGCCCAACACCTGACCCCGGGACAGGGGACTATGGCTACACCTTC. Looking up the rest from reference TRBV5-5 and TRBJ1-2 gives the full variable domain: DAGVTQSPTHLIKTRGQQVTLRCSPISGHKSVSWYQQVLGQGPQFIFQYYEKEERGRGNFPDRFSARQFPNYSSELNVNALLLGDSALYLCASSPTPDPGTGDYGYTFGSGTRLTVV.

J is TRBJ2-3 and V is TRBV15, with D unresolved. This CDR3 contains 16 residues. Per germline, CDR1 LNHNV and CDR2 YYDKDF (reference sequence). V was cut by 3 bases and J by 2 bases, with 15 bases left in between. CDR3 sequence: CATSRMGSPNTDTQYF. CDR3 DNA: TGTGCCACCAGCAGGATGGGCAGTCCCAACACAGATACGCAGTATTTT.

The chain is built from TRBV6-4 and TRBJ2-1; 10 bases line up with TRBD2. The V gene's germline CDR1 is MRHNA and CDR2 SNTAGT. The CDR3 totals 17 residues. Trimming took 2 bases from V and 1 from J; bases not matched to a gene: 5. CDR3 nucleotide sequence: TGTGCCAGCAGTGACGGGGCTAGCGGGGGATCCTACAATGAGCAGTTCTTC. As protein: CASSDGASGGSYNEQFF.